These 3 T cell receptor beta chains share one sample of origin, sequenced in a study of identical twins. In TCRdb, the 5' RACE reads were re-called with MiXCR into one record per CDR3 protein. The top ten clones hold about 8.1% of a sample with 350,000 to 400,000 distinct CDR3 sequences, about 9% of them seen once. The specimen sequenced was naive T cells sorted from blood. The receptors originated from a woman between 50 and 59 years old in good health.

V is TRBV6-5 and J is TRBJ2-1; D remains ambiguous. V was shortened by 1 base and J by 2 bases, with 3 bases between the two germline ends. This CDR3 comprises 13 residues. Germline CDR1 is MNHEY and CDR2 is SVGAGI. CDR3 sequence: CASSYFPYNEQFF. The DNA of the CDR3 is TGTGCCAGCAGTTACTTTCCCTACAATGAGCAGTTCTTC.

V usage is TRBV11-3 and J usage is TRBJ2-1, with TRBD2 matching 11 bases. This CDR3 spans 16 amino acids. J gave up 2 bases and V 6 bases, and 6 bases lay outside the gene matches. In germline, CDR1 is SGHNT, CDR2 YENEEA. CDR3 amino acids: CASRLGTSGPYNEQFF. As DNA, the CDR3 is TGTGCCAGCAGACTCGGGACTAGCGGTCCCTACAATGAGCAGTTCTTC.

This clonotype occurred a few times. The gene calls are TRBV5-6 and TRBJ2-5; D unresolved. V shed 2 bases and J shed 2 bases, with 7 bases lying between them. Germline V gene data show CDR1 as SGHDT and CDR2 as YYEEEE. The CDR3 runs 13 residues. The CDR3 sequence: CASSFGSQETQYF. For the CDR3, the DNA is TGTGCCAGCAGCTTTGGGTCGCAAGAGACCCAGTACTTC.